Presented here are 30 T cell receptor beta chains from one specimen sequenced in a study of blood T cell repertoires in COVID-19 (dated by TCRdb to the early 2020s). Library preparation used the immunoSEQ multiplex PCR assay. TCRdb mirrors the immuneACCESS table, restricted to in-frame sequences. Some clones are absent from its copies; in checked studies, under half trace to an unresolved V gene, and the reason for the others is unknown. Counted in this sample were around 300,000 clones; about nine tenths of them appeared once. Clones ranked in the top ten supply 0.94% of the sample. The sequenced sample consisted of peripheral blood. These receptors originate from a woman aged 35 to 49 who had recovered from COVID-19.

This clone came up many times. The chain links TRBV6-5 to TRBJ2-1; 9 nucleotides line up with TRBD1. Germline lookup yields CDR1 MNHEY and CDR2 SVGAGI. This CDR3 has 15 amino acids. Trimming cost V 5 bases and J 7 bases; bases outside gene matches: 9. CDR3 nucleotide sequence: TGTGCCAGCAGTCAGACAGGGGGGGGTAGGAATGAGCAGTTCTTC. Residues: CASSQTGGGRNEQFF.

The chain couples TRBV14 to TRBJ2-1; the match to TRBD2 covers 9 bases. With 1 base clipped from V and 4 bases from J, the junction kept 8 bases outside the gene matches. The CDR3 sequence is 17 residues long. Germline V gene data show CDR1 as SGHDN and CDR2 as FVKESK. The CDR3, as DNA: TGTGCCAGCAGCCAAGGGGCGGGACTAGCAGTGTACAATGAGCAGTTCTTC. Its translation is CASSQGAGLAVYNEQFF.

The CDR3: CASSSGGTQYF. CDR3 coding DNA: TGTGCCAGCAGTTCGGGGGGGACCCAGTACTTC. The chain recombines TRBV6-5 with TRBJ2-5, with 7 nucleotides matching TRBD2. V lost 4 bases, J lost 7 bases, and 0 bases stayed unmatched. CDR1 is MNHEY, CDR2 SVGAGI, per germline. The CDR3 contains 11 residues.

The V call is TRBV28, the J call TRBJ2-3; 8 positions match TRBD2. The CDR3 length is 20 residues. Germline loops: CDR1 MDHEN, CDR2 SYDVKM. The V and J ends lost 4 bases and 0 bases, in that order; junction bases with no gene match: 18. The DNA of the CDR3 is TGTGCCAGCAGTTCTTACCTAGCGGGCGGGACTCATACTAGCACAGATACGCAGTATTTT. This encodes CASSSYLAGGTHTSTDTQYF.

The rearrangement links TRBV7-9 to TRBJ1-6, with D possibly matching TRBD1 (5 bases). Germline values: CDR1 SEHNR, CDR2 FQNEAQ (reference sequence). The CDR3 covers 15 residues. V dropped 0 bases and J dropped 8 bases, with 11 bases sitting between them. CDR3 sequence: CASSLARVGYSPLHF. As DNA, the CDR3 is TGTGCCAGCAGCTTAGCCAGGGTTGGGTATTCACCCCTCCACTTT.

J is TRBJ2-3 and V is TRBV7-2, with D tentatively TRBD2 (5 bases). The V and J ends lost 1 base and 4 bases respectively, with 12 bases between them. CDR1 and CDR2 from the germline V gene are SGHTA and FQGNSA. The CDR3 is 15 residues long. The CDR3 is CASSLGAGRSDTQYF. The CDR3 bases are TGTGCCAGCAGCTTAGGGGCGGGTAGGTCAGATACGCAGTATTTT.

The chain recombines TRBV6-2 or TRBV6-3 with TRBJ1-2, with D possibly being TRBD1 (5 bases). The CDR3 sequence is 15 residues long. V shed 3 bases and J shed 3 bases, with 14 bases lying between them. CDR1 and CDR2 (germline): MNHEY, SVGEGT. The CDR3 is CASSYGDRDYYGYTF. CDR3 bases: TGTGCCAGCAGTTATGGTGACAGAGACTACTATGGCTACACCTTC.

The chain uses TRBV6-6 and TRBJ1-1; no firm D call. Trimming shortened V by 0 bases and J by 0 bases, and 5 bases separated the two germline ends. The CDR3 spans 14 residues. Germline V lookup: CDR1 MNHNY, CDR2 SVGAGI (reference sequence). The DNA for the CDR3 is TGTGCCAGCAGTTACTCCTCCCTGAACACTGAAGCTTTCTTT. Its translation is CASSYSSLNTEAFF.

The rearrangement uses TRBV12-3 or TRBV12-4 and TRBJ2-3; possible D gene TRBD1, 5 bases. CDR3 length equals 13 residues. V lost 1 base to trimming and J lost 9 bases, with 11 bases between them. As DNA, the CDR3 is TGTGCCAGCAGTTTAGGGCAGGGCCGAACGCAGTATTTT. Protein sequence: CASSLGQGRTQYF.

The V and J genes are TRBV11-2 and TRBJ1-4; D gene ambiguous. This CDR3 has 11 residues. The V gene lost 5 bases and the J gene lost 7 bases, with 5 bases spanning the gap. CDR1 and CDR2 from the germline V gene are SGHAT and FQNNGV. The CDR3 coding sequence is TGTGCCAGCAGCCAATCTGAAAAACTGTTTTTT. Translated, it gives CASSQSEKLFF. Full variable domain (remainder filled in from reference TRBV11-2 and TRBJ1-4): EAGVAQSPRYKIIEKRQSVAFWCNPISGHATLYWYQQILGQGPKLLIQFQNNGVVDDSQLPKDRFSAERLKGVDSTLKIQPAKLEDSAVYLCASSQSEKLFFGSGTQLSVL.

The V gene is TRBV6-1, the J gene TRBJ1-5; 8 nucleotides match TRBD1. V was pared by 6 bases and J by 3 bases, with 4 bases of the junction left unmatched. Germline CDR1 and CDR2: MNHNS and SASEGT. The CDR3 has 14 amino acids. The CDR3 protein is CASSPGQVNQPQHF. The CDR3 bases are TGTGCCAGCAGCCCGGGACAGGTCAATCAGCCCCAGCATTTT.

The V gene is TRBV19, the J gene TRBJ2-6; perhaps TRBD1 as D (6 bases). The CDR3 covers 18 residues. Germline loops: CDR1 LNHDA, CDR2 SQIVND (reference sequence). V was clipped by 3 bases and J by 0 bases, with 15 bases between them. DNA of the CDR3: TGTGCCAGTAGTATCCCGCCTACAGGGTTCTCTGGGGCCAACGTCCTGACTTTC. Translating gives CASSIPPTGFSGANVLTF.

The chain is built from TRBV30 and TRBJ1-2; the D is unclear. Germline values: CDR1 GTSNPN, CDR2 SVGIG (reference sequence). Between the trimmed V and J ends, which lost 0 bases and 4 bases, there was a span of 3 bases. CDR3 size: 11 residues. Here the CDR3 reads CAWSVAYGYTF. As DNA, the CDR3 is TGTGCCTGGAGTGTGGCCTATGGCTACACCTTC.

This clone has just a few counts. The genes are TRBV7-9 and TRBJ2-7; tentative D call: TRBD1 (5 bases). This CDR3 region has 12 residues. V lost 3 bases and J 3 bases, leaving 6 bases between the germline ends. The V gene's germline CDR1 is SEHNR and CDR2 FQNEAQ (reference sequence). The CDR3 DNA follows: TGTGCCAGCAGCTTCGACAGCTACGAGCAGTACTTC. Protein: CASSFDSYEQYF.

The chain recombines TRBV27 with TRBJ2-1, with D perhaps matching TRBD2 (6 bases). V shed 5 bases and J shed 1 base, with 9 bases lying between them. CDR1 and CDR2 (germline): MNHEY, SMNVEV (reference sequence). CDR3 size: 14 residues. Here the CDR3 DNA reads TGTGCCAGCAGTAGGCTAGCGTCCTACAATGAGCAGTTCTTC. Translating it yields CASSRLASYNEQFF.

The chain employs TRBV19 and TRBJ2-3; a possible D gene is TRBD2 (5 bases). Germline-derived CDR1 and CDR2 are LNHDA and SQIVND (reference sequence). The CDR3 spans 12 residues. V was pared by 8 bases and J by 7 bases, with 13 bases between. The DNA for the CDR3 is TGTGCCAGTCGACTACTACGATATACGCAGTATTTT. It yields the protein CASRLLRYTQYF.

This chain links TRBV9 with TRBJ2-3; 8 nucleotides align to TRBD1. The V gene end was trimmed by 4 bases and the J gene end by 6 bases; junction bases not matched to a gene: 13. Germline V gene lookup returns CDR1 SGDLS and CDR2 YYNGEE. The CDR3 runs to 16 residues. The CDR3 sequence: CASSNTPGTGWDTQYF. The CDR3 coding sequence is TGTGCCAGCAGCAACACCCCCGGGACAGGTTGGGATACGCAGTATTTT.

The chain carries TRBV5-6 and TRBJ2-5; TRBD2 agrees at 9 bases. CDR1 is SGHDT, CDR2 YYEEEE, per germline. This CDR3 is built from 14 residues. Trimming took 4 bases from V and 4 from J; bases not matched to a gene: 5. The CDR3 spells CASSPRGRGETQYF. CDR3 DNA: TGTGCCAGCAGCCCTCGCGGGAGGGGAGAGACCCAGTACTTC.

The chain couples TRBV6-5 to TRBJ2-1; TRBD2 matches at 11 bases. The germline V gene has CDR1 MNHEY and CDR2 SVGAGI. The V gene end was trimmed by 4 bases and the J gene end by 7 bases; junction bases not matched to a gene: 6. The CDR3 length is 15 residues. CDR3 nucleotide sequence: TGTGCCAGCAGTTTCGGACTAGCGGGCGGAAATGAGCAGTTCTTC. Translation: CASSFGLAGGNEQFF.

This clone was recorded once. The rearrangement links TRBV29-1 to TRBJ2-1; no definite D call. Germline values: CDR1 SQVTM, CDR2 ANQGSEA. The CDR3 is made up of 11 amino acids. V was cut by 5 bases and J by 14 bases, with 16 bases left in between. CDR3 DNA: TGCAGCGTTCCAATGACTGCCAGTGAGTTCTTC. Translating gives CSVPMTASEFF.

The chain combines TRBV19 with TRBJ2-7; perhaps TRBD2 as D (5 bases). Per germline, CDR1 LNHDA and CDR2 SQIVND (reference sequence). This CDR3 region has 17 residues. Trimming removed 5 bases at V and 3 bases at J, with 23 bases between. Written as DNA, the CDR3 is TGTGCCAGTAGTCCTGAGGGCAGGAGTTTTTTAAGCTACGAGCAGTACTTC. Translation: CASSPEGRSFLSYEQYF.

The rearrangement joins TRBV27 to TRBJ1-3; D gene uncertain. V was pared by 0 bases and J by 0 bases, with 6 bases between. CDR3 length: 15 residues. The germline gives CDR1 MNHEY, CDR2 SMNVEV (reference sequence). CDR3 protein: CASSLSPSSGNTIYF. The CDR3 nucleotides are TGTGCCAGCAGTTTATCTCCGAGCTCTGGAAACACCATATATTTT.

The rearrangement uses TRBV5-1 and TRBJ2-1; a weak D match, TRBD2 (7 bases). The germline V and J ends were trimmed by 4 bases and 4 bases, with 12 bases remaining between them. The CDR3 consists of 14 residues. Germline V CDR1 and CDR2: SGHRS, YFSETQ. This CDR3 reads CASSQGGGYNEQFF. CDR3 DNA sequence: TGCGCCAGCAGCCAGGGAGGGGGGTACAATGAGCAGTTCTTC. Filled out from reference TRBV5-1 and TRBJ2-1, the complete variable domain reads KAGVTQTPRYLIKTRGQQVTLSCSPISGHRSVSWYQQTPGQGLQFLFEYFSETQRNKGNFPGRFSGRQFSNSRSEMNVSTLELGDSALYLCASSQGGGYNEQFFGPGTRLTVL.

The chain joins TRBV19 to TRBJ2-6, with 8 bases matching TRBD1. The CDR3 has 17 amino acids. The germline CDR1 and CDR2 sequences are LNHDA and SQIVND (reference sequence). V dropped 7 bases and J dropped 0; count of bases not matched to a gene: 8. For the CDR3, the DNA is TGTGCCAGTAACCCCGGGACAGGCGTCTCTGGGGCCAACGTCCTGACTTTC. This sequence encodes CASNPGTGVSGANVLTF.

CDR3 in DNA: TGTGCCAGCAGCGTAGGCGCAGGGGGCCTCTCCTACGAGCAGTACTTC. Its translation: CASSVGAGGLSYEQYF. V is TRBV9 and J is TRBJ2-7, with 8 positions matching TRBD1. The CDR3 runs to 16 residues. Per the germline V gene, CDR1 is SGDLS and CDR2 is YYNGEE. The V segment lost 0 bases and the J segment 0 bases; nucleotides outside the gene matches: 5.

This clone is a singleton in its sample. This sequence joins TRBV18 and TRBJ1-1, with 7 nucleotides matching TRBD1. The germline V gene encodes CDR1 KGHSH and CDR2 LQKENI. This CDR3 has 15 amino acids. J was trimmed by 6 bases and V by 2 bases; bases with no gene match: 9. CDR3 bases: TGTGCCAGCTCACCAAACGACAGGGCGGTCGCTGAAGCTTTCTTT. Its protein is CASSPNDRAVAEAFF. Supplemented by reference TRBV18 and TRBJ1-1, the full variable domain reads NAGVMQNPRHLVRRRGQEARLRCSPMKGHSHVYWYRQLPEEGLKFMVYLQKENIIDESGMPKERFSAEFPKEGPSILRIQQVVRGDSAAYFCASSPNDRAVAEAFFGQGTRLTVV.

This sequence joins TRBV7-2 and TRBJ2-7, with TRBD2 matching 7 bases. This CDR3 contains 13 residues. Germline lookup yields CDR1 SGHTA and CDR2 FQGNSA. V was clipped by 5 bases and J by 4 bases; unmatched bases: 5. The DNA for the CDR3 is TGTGCCAGCAGCCCTCTAGCGGCGTACGAGCAGTACTTC. As protein: CASSPLAAYEQYF.

This clone has a handful of counts. The CDR3 loop is CASSLAGTGIGGTEAFF. The CDR3 region has the DNA TGCGCCAGCAGCTTGGCGGGGACAGGTATAGGAGGCACTGAAGCTTTCTTT. The rearrangement joins TRBV5-1 to TRBJ1-1, with 8 bases that match TRBD1. The CDR3 is made up of 17 amino acids. Germline V gene sequence: CDR1 SGHRS, CDR2 YFSETQ. J gave up 4 bases and V 0 bases, and 11 bases lay outside the gene matches.

The chain recombines TRBV27 with TRBJ1-2; 7 bases align to TRBD1. V lost 3 bases and J lost 7; bases outside the gene matches: 5. CDR1 and CDR2 from the germline V gene are MNHEY and SMNVEV (reference sequence). The CDR3 runs 13 residues. In DNA, the CDR3 is TGTGCCAGCAGTTTTTGGCAGGGGGGTGGCTACACCTTC. It yields the protein CASSFWQGGGYTF.

The rearrangement uses TRBV5-8 and TRBJ1-2; TRBD1 matches 11 bases. V lost 4 bases and J lost 5; bases outside the gene matches: 4. The CDR3 sequence is 14 residues long. The germline V gene has CDR1 SGHTS and CDR2 YDEGEE. This chain's CDR3 is CASSPGQGAYGYTF. CDR3 coding DNA: TGTGCCAGCAGCCCCGGACAGGGGGCTTATGGCTACACCTTC.